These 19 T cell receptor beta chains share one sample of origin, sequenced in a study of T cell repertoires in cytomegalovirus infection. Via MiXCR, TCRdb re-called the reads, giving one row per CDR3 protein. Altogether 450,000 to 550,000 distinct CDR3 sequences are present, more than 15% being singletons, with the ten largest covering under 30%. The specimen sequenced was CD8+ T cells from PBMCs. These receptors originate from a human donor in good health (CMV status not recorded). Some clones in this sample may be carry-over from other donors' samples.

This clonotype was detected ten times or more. The CDR3: CASGPGAPGTEAFF. The CDR3 nucleotides are TGTGCTAGTGGCCCGGGGGCCCCCGGCACTGAAGCTTTCTTT. The chain combines TRBV12-5 with TRBJ1-1, with D perhaps matching TRBD1 (6 bases). CDR1 and CDR2 (germline): LGHNT, FRNRAP. The CDR3 has 14 residues. Trimming took 6 bases from V and 4 from J, leaving 15 bases between them.

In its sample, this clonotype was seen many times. DNA of the CDR3: TGTGCCAGCACCCCCCTGGGGGAGAACACTGAAGCTTTCTTT. Its translation: CASTPLGENTEAFF. The chain combines TRBV28 with TRBJ1-1; possibly TRBD1 for D (5 bases). The V gene lost 7 bases and the J gene lost 1 base, with 13 bases spanning the gap. Germline V lookup: CDR1 MDHEN, CDR2 SYDVKM. This CDR3 contains 14 residues.

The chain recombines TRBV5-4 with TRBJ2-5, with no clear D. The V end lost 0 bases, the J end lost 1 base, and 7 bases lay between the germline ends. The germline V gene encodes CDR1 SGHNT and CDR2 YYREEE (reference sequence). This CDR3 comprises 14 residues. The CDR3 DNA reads TGTGCCAGCAGCTTGGCCAACAGCCAAGAGACCCAGTACTTC. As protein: CASSLANSQETQYF.

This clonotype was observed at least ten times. Here the CDR3 reads CASSLFPDEQFF. The CDR3 coding sequence is TGTGCCAGCAGCTTATTCCCCGATGAGCAGTTCTTC. The chain links TRBV7-3 to TRBJ2-1; D remains unclear. Germline V gene data show CDR1 as SGHTA and CDR2 as FQGTGA. V was cut by 2 bases and J by 8 bases, with 7 bases left in between. The length of the CDR3 is 12 residues.

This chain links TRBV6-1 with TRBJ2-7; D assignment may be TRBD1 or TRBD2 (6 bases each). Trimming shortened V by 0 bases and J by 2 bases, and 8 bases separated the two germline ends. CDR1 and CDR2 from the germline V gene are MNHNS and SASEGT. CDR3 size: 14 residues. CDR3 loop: CASSEARGPYEQYF. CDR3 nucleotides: TGTGCCAGCAGTGAAGCTCGGGGGCCCTACGAGCAGTACTTC.

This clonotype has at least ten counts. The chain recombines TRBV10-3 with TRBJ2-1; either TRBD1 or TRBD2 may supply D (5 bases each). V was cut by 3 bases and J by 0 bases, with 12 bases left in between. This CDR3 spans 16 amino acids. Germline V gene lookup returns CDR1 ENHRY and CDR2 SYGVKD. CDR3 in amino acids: CAISDRDPNSYNEQFF. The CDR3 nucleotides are TGTGCCATCAGTGACCGGGACCCCAACTCCTACAATGAGCAGTTCTTC.

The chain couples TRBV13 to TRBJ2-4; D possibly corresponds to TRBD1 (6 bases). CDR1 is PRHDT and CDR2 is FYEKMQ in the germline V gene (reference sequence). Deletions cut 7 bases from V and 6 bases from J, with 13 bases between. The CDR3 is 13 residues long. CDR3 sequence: CASKGQGGNIQYF. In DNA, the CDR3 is TGTGCCAGCAAGGGGCAAGGGGGAAACATTCAGTACTTC. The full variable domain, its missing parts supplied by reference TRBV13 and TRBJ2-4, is AAGVIQSPRHLIKEKRETATLKCYPIPRHDTVYWYQQGPGQDPQFLISFYEKMQSDKGSIPDRFSAQQFSDYHSELNMSSLELGDSALYFCASKGQGGNIQYFGAGTRLSVL.

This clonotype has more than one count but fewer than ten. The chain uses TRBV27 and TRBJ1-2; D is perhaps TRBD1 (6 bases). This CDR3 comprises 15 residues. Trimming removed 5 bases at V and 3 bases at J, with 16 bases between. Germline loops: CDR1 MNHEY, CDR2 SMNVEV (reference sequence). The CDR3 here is CASSRSRGGDYGYTF. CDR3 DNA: TGTGCCAGCAGTCGATCTCGGGGGGGCGACTATGGCTACACCTTC.

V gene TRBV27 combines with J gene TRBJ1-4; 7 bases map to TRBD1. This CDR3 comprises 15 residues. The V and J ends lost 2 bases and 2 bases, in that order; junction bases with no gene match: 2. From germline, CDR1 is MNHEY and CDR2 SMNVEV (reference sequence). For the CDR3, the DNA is TGTGCCAGCAGTTTAACAGGGGTCACTAATGAAAAACTGTTTTTT. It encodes CASSLTGVTNEKLFF.

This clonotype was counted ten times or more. CDR3 sequence (DNA): TGTGCCAGCAGGACAGGGGGAAATCCATCTGATTCTGGCTACACCTTC. Translated: CASRTGGNPSDSGYTF. This chain joins TRBV7-9 and TRBJ1-2; TRBD1 aligns across 9 bases. This CDR3 has 16 amino acids. CDR1 and CDR2 from the germline V gene are SEHNR and FQNEAQ (reference sequence). V trimming: 6 bases; J trimming: 7 bases; junction bases outside the gene matches: 15. The full variable domain, with the rest looked up from reference TRBV7-9 and TRBJ1-2, is DTGVSQNPRHKITKRGQNVTFRCDPISEHNRLYWYRQTLGQGPEFLTYFQNEAQLEKSRLLSDRFSAERPKGSFSTLEIQRTEQGDSAMYLCASRTGGNPSDSGYTFGSGTRLTVV.

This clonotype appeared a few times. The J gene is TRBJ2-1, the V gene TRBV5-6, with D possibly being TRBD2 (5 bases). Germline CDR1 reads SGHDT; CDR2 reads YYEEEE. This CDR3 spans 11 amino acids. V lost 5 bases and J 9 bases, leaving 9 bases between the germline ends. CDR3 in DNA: TGTGCCAGCAGGCTTCGGGGTGAGCAGTTCTTC. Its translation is CASRLRGEQFF.

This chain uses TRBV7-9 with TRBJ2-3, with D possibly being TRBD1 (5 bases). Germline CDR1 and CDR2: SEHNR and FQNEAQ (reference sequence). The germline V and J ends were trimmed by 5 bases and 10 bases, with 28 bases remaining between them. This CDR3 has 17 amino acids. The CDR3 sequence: CASSHRVGRADLPAQYF. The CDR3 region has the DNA TGTGCCAGCAGCCACCGGGTGGGCAGGGCCGACCTGCCTGCGCAGTATTTT.

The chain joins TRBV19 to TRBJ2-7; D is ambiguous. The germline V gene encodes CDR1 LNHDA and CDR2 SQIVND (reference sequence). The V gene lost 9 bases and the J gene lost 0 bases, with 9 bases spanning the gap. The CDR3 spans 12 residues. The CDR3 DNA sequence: TGTGCCAGCTCTGCGGTCTCCTACGAGCAGTACTTC. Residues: CASSAVSYEQYF.

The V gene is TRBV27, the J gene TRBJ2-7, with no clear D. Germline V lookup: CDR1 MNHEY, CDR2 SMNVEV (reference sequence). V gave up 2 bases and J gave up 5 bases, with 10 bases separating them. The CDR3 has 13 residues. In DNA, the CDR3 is TGTGCCAGCAGTTTAACTGTGCGGCACGAGCAGTACTTC. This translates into CASSLTVRHEQYF.

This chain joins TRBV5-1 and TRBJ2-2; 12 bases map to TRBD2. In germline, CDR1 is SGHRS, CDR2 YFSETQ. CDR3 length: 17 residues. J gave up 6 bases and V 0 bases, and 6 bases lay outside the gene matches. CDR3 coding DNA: TGCGCCAGCAGCTTGGCGTCGACTAGCGGGAGCGCCGGGGAGCTGTTTTTT. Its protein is CASSLASTSGSAGELFF.

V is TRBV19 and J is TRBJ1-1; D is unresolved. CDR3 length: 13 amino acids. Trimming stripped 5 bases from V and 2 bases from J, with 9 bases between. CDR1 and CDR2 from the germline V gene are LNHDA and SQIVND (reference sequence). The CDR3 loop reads CASSRQTNTEAFF. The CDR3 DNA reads TGTGCCAGTAGTCGTCAGACTAACACTGAAGCTTTCTTT.

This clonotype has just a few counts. CDR3 residues: CASSGTGGRLSYEQYF. The CDR3 region has the DNA TGTGCCAGCAGCGGGACAGGGGGTCGCCTCTCCTACGAGCAGTACTTC. The V gene is TRBV2, the J gene TRBJ2-7; 11 nucleotides align to TRBD1. The junction had 7 bases not matched to a gene; V was cut back by 6 bases and J by 0 bases. This CDR3 is built from 16 residues. Germline V gene data show CDR1 as SNHLY and CDR2 as FYNNEI.

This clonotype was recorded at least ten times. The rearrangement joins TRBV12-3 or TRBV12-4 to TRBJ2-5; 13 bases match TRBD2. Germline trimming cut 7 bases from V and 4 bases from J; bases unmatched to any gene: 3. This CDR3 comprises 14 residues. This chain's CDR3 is CASTRLAGGETQYF. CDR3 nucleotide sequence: TGTGCCAGCACCCGACTAGCGGGAGGAGAGACCCAGTACTTC.

In DNA form, the CDR3 reads TGTGCCAGCAGCAGGGACAGCCAGAACACTGAAGCTTTCTTT. Its translation is CASSRDSQNTEAFF. This chain uses TRBV6-4 with TRBJ1-1; 7 nucleotides agree with TRBD1. The CDR3 runs to 14 residues. From germline, CDR1 is MRHNA and CDR2 SNTAGT. Trimming took 6 bases from V and 1 from J; bases not matched to a gene: 5.